This TCR beta chain stems from a study of cytomegalovirus exposure and HLA in healthy donors (dated by TCRdb to 2015 to 2018). About the investigation overall: In an earlier analysis of roughly 590 of the donors, 250 to 350 Gb of sequence data and approximately 120 million unique TCR beta sequences from 150 million to 200 million T cells were reported. Among the approximately 400 genotyped donors, around 81% belonged to the genetic ancestry cluster associated with self-reported Caucasian donors. A later genetic analysis took genome-wide SNP genotypes for about 60% of the roughly 670 donors and used that subset as a discovery cohort. Every discovery cohort repertoire had been produced on one sequencing platform. Among 398 genotyped donors of the cohort, an average of approximately 200,000 unique TCR beta nucleotide sequences was sequenced per donor, of which approximately 18% were non-productive. In a later analysis, previously published TCR beta repertoires from about 640 donors were re-analyzed and high-resolution HLA genotyping was added so that TCR occurrence patterns could be studied. The study combined high-throughput TCR immunosequencing, statistical association of individual TCRs with disease status, and machine learning to predict cytomegalovirus infection status. Alongside the repertoire data, information on donor age, sex, ethnicity and CMV serostatus was compiled. The T cell repertoires of 666 subjects were profiled by immunosequencing and related to cytomegalovirus serostatus. A separate validation cohort of 100 to 150 different subjects was used in addition to the roughly 670-subject first cohort. Roughly five DR-DQ haplotypes were treated as single units for association and clustering because of strong linkage in the cohort. Roughly 300 gigabases of sequencing data and 70 million to 85 million unique TCR sequences were included in an early release covering around 600 HLA-typed donors. An earlier analysis of 587 of the donors applied high-throughput TCR beta sequencing to assess whether each TCR beta V gene segment acted as functional or pseudogenic. Typing coverage differed by locus: A, B, C, DRB1 and DQB1 were typed in roughly 629-630 donors, DQA1 in 522, DPA1 in around 580, and DPB1 in 472. In the later analysis, no new phenotypic data were used to find candidate immune exposures; instead, reliance was placed on TCR beta sequences and their occurrence across donors. The study was designed to test whether signatures of past pathogen exposure could be identified by cataloging public T cell receptors. HLA typing included class I and class II loci at four-digit resolution. Overall study outcomes, separate from this receptor: Because counts were too low, roughly 16 rarely observed V segments, including chromosome 9 orphons, were left out of the earlier analysis of about 500 of the donors. Because HLA typing was missing for some donors at each locus, association tests included only the typed subset. At a false discovery rate of 0.05, a later analysis linked some 18,000 TCR beta sequences to specific HLA alleles. In the study, approximately 160 TCR beta chains were listed as associated with cytomegalovirus. Roughly uniform sequencing depth across donors was assumed in presence/absence analyses, although this assumption may not hold. CMV serostatus was the only immune exposure information available for the cohort. Only TCR beta chains were sequenced in this cohort, and the absence of alpha or paired-chain data limited detectable features. According to a later analysis, TCR association rates differed among HLA loci, with DRB1 alleles showing the most associated TCRs and HLA-C alleles showing the fewest. Correlated functional status among segregating V segments might be attributable to linkage disequilibrium, but an unknown experimental factor could not be ruled out. A group of highly shared sequence variants was considered likely to be a technical artifact of the sequencing pipeline. When HLA alleles, especially DR and DQ, strongly co-occurred, TCR associations were difficult to assign to individual alleles. An association between a missense DCLRE1C variant and V-gene and J-gene trimming of TCR beta chains was found in a later genetic analysis and replicated in an independent cohort. Most CMV-associated TCR beta chains appeared to be HLA-restricted in a later analysis, and the HLA associations seemed to be driven largely by CMV exposure. A further reported finding was that TCR beta sequences accurately predicted the HLA-A and HLA-B alleles for most subjects in the first cohort. A few of the identified cytomegalovirus-associated TCR beta chains were confirmed in vitro to be specific for cytomegalovirus antigens. Most TCR sequences were seen in very few donors, while some public TCRs were found in many individuals. The authors suggested that the approach could potentially be generalized to other disease states and immunological phenotypes. Some IMGT-functional V segments, including TRBV6-2 and TRBV6-3, could not be distinguished by the 87-base-pair reads and were therefore excluded. In an earlier analysis of 587 of the donors, most TCR beta V segments appeared in productive rearrangements about 90% or about 30% of the time, broadly matching IMGT annotations. Compared with equally common non-associated chains, HLA-associated TCR beta chains in a later analysis were more clonally expanded and had lower generation probabilities. A later analysis reported that several top co-occurrence clusters appeared linked to parvovirus B19, influenza, CMV and Epstein-Barr virus. In both the original and validation cohorts, the classifier was reported to diagnose cytomegalovirus status with high specificity and sensitivity. Compared with the approximately 720-donor mean, donors in an Asian-associated ancestry cluster had fewer N-insertions in productive TCRs, according to a later genetic analysis.

The cohort was made up of roughly 670 healthy bone marrow donors. Cohort members were all nominally healthy when sampled, although unrecorded immune exposures were likely present. The donor tested CMV seronegative, placing the donor among the 300 to 400 seronegative members of the cohort. Every donor gave a peripheral blood sample, and the peripheral blood mononuclear cells from that sample were used for TCR beta sequencing. Genomic DNA was extracted from the blood cell samples with the Qiagen DNeasy Blood Extraction Kit. A remark on this clone: Its antigen specificity is not known.

V and J lose 2 bases and 3 bases, and a span of 10 bases separates them. CDR1 is given as MNHEY and CDR2 as SVGAGI, both from the germline V gene. The CDR3 holds 14 amino acids from the cysteine to the phenylalanine. Here the CDR3 DNA is all that survives: 42 bases in frame from base 1. The library was prepared using the immunoSEQ multiplex PCR assay. For the multiplex PCR, a mixture combining 60 forward primers for TCR Vbeta segments and 13 reverse primers for TCR Jbeta segments was used. Amplification of the CDR3 region of rearranged TCR beta genes was performed with a multiplex PCR assay on genomic DNA. Amplified TCR beta libraries were sequenced as 87-base-pair reads on the Illumina HiSeq System. The paper's processing steps were these. In a later analysis, tens of millions of unique TCR beta chains were counted across the 690 or so repertoires, and approximately 11 million of these chains were shared by at least two donors. To remove PCR and sequencing errors, raw reads were error-corrected and collapsed into unique sequences using a nearest-neighbor algorithm that merged closely related sequences. To assign V, D and J gene segments, CDR3 sequences were aligned to IMGT reference sequences. For a sequence to be retained, a match of at least six nucleotides was required to both a V gene segment and a J gene segment. A rearrangement counted as productive if the CDR3 had no stop codons and remained in frame with V and J, and every other rearrangement counted as non-productive. CDR3 was defined by IMGT convention, running from the second conserved V-encoded cysteine to the conserved J-encoded phenylalanine. The earlier analysis of a few hundred of the donors excluded sequences that lacked an unambiguous match to a single V gene segment. An earlier analysis of 587 of the donors called V segments functional above 56.7% productive rearrangements and segregating when the between-donor standard deviation exceeded 5%. A statistical classification framework was built for diagnosing cytomegalovirus status from the catalog of TCR beta chain sequences. In a later analysis, V and J genes were assigned by comparing TCR nucleotide sequences against IMGT/GENE-DB human TR gene sequences. Using the TCRdist pipeline, a later analysis assigned CDR3 sequences along with most-parsimonious VDJ recombination scenarios. In a later analysis, every TCR beta chain was defined by the combination of its CDR3 amino acid sequence and its V-gene family, and reads without a unique V-gene family were dropped. A later analysis removed 450 to 600 highly shared, low-generation-probability nucleotide sequences to deal with suspected cross-contamination and a sequencing artifact. In a later analysis, a clonal expansion index was calculated for each public chain from normalized within-repertoire ranks of inferred template counts. Generation probabilities in a later analysis came from a VDJ recombination model fitted to out-of-frame rearrangements, and those results were checked against IGoR. In a later analysis, hypergeometric tests were used to score TCR-TCR, TCR-HLA and TCR-CMV co-occurrence, with a repertoire-size bias correction applied to TCR pairs. False discovery rates were estimated in a later analysis by permuting HLA or CMV assignments 20 times. In a later analysis, co-occurring TCRs were grouped with DBSCAN, and TCRdist sequence similarity was added when clustering was performed within HLA-allele-positive subsets. Co-occurrence clustering excluded repertoires with fewer than 30,000 or more than 120,000 public chains, plus five with anomalous nucleotide sharing. Here the immuneACCESS table is served through TCRdb, limited to in-frame sequences with V and J called. Missing clones are a known gap in these copies; in checked studies unresolved V genes cover under half, and the rest lacks a known reason. From that table come the V and J calls and clone size; the DNA was used to work out D and trimming. This sample's table lists 130,000 to 150,000 clones. The ten largest clones add up to 1.5% to 2% of the sample.

The rearranged chain carries TRBV6-5 and TRBJ1-1; perhaps TRBD1 is the D gene, with 6 bases matching. Sequencing input: PBMCs. The receptor comes from a woman aged 45 to 65 in good health and CMV-seronegative. The CDR3 amino acid sequence is: CASSYGGGHTEAFF. The DNA is TGTGCCAGCAGTTACGGCGGGGGGCACACTGAAGCTTTCTTT.